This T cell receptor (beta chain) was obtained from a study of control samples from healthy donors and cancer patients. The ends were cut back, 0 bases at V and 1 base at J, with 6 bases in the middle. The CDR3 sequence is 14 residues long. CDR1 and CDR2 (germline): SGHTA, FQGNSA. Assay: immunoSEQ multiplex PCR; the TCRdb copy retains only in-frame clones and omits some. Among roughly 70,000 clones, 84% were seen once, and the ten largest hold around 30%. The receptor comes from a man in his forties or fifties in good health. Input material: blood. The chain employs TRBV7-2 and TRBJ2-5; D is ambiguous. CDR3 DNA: TGTGCCAGCAGCTTAGCTCTCAGCCAAGAGACCCAGTACTTC. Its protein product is CASSLALSQETQYF. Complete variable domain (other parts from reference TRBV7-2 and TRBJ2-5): GAGVSQSPSNKVTEKGKDVELRCDPISGHTALYWYRQSLGQGLEFLIYFQGNSAPDKSGLPSDRFSAERTGGSVSTLTIQRTQQEDSAVYLCASSLALSQETQYFGPGTRLLVL.